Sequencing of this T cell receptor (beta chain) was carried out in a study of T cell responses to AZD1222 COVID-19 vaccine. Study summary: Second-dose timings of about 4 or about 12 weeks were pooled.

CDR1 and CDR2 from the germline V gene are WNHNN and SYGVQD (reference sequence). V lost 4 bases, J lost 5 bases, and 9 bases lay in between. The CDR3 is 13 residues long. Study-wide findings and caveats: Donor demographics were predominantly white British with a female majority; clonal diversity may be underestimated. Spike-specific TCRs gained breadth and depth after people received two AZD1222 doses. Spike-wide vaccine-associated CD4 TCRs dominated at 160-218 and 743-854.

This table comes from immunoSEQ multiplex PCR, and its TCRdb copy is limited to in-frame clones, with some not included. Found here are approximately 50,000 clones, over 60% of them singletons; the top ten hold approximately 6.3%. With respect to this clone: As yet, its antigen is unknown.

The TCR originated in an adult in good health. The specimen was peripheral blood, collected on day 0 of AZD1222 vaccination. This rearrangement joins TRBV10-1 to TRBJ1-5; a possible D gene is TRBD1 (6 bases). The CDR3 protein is CASSAAGDQPQHF. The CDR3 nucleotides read TGCGCCAGCAGTGCAGCAGGGGATCAGCCCCAGCATTTT.